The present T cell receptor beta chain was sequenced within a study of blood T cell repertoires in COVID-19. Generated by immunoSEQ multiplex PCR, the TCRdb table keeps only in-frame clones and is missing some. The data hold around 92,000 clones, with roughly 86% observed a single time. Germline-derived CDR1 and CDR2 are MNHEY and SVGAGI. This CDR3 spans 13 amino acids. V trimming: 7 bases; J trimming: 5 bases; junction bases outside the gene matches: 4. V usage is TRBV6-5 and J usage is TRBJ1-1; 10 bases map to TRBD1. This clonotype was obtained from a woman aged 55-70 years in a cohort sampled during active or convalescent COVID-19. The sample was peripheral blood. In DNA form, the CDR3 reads TGTGCCAGCACTCCGGGACAGGGGACTGAAGCTTTCTTT. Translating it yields CASTPGQGTEAFF.